This T cell receptor (beta chain) was identified in a study of shared clonotypes between healthy human individuals (dated by TCRdb to 2018 to 2021). For the wider study: A couple of women and a few men aged 18 to 49 years were included in the cohort. Each donor's leukapheresis produced roughly between roughly 0.85 and 10 billion PBMCs. Different laboratories and diverse techniques were used to prepare libraries and sequence TCR repertoires, to increase sequencing depth and limit assay-specific biases. To estimate repertoire size and how much clonotype sharing occurs between individuals, the study deeply sequenced the blood TCR repertoires of about five healthy adults. Overall study results and their limits: Because the study included only a small number of donors, the genetic and exposure-history diversity represented was limited. Pairwise subsampling indicated that sequencing depth was expected to affect the degree of clonotype sharing among donors. Sampling was limited to blood, and TCR repertoires in tissue likely differ from TCR repertoires in blood.

Using the deep immunoSEQ assay, multiplex PCR amplified TCR CDR3 regions from genomic DNA. For each cell subset, the extracted genomic DNA was distributed evenly across all wells of several immunoSEQ 96-well plates, and each plate served as one replicate. For unsorted PBMC, around 0.3 ug genomic DNA, equal to 30,000 or so T cell genomes, was loaded into each replicate PCR. Ten immunoSEQ deep assay plates were used to sequence unsorted PBMC genomic DNA. Purified libraries were quantified with a Qubit 3.0 fluorometer, sized on a Bioanalyzer 2100, and re-quantified with the KAPA Library Quantification kit. A separate single-read 150-cycle Illumina NextSeq 550 flow cell was used to sequence each immunoSEQ 96-well plate. Regarding the original processing steps: The immunoSEQ output contained only junctional sequences without quality scores, so filtering could not match that applied to full-length reads. To assign V/J genes and CDR3, sequences were annotated against IMGT germline references using PyIR, a Python wrapper for IgBLAST v1.9. Reads were filtered out if the reads had weak V/J assignments (E-value above 1e-6), no CDR3, stop codons, out-of-frame junctions, or ambiguous translated residues. V3J clonotypes were defined by identical inferred V gene, J gene, and CDR3 amino acid sequence. The percentage overlap between two repertoires was calculated by dividing the number of shared unique clonotypes by the size of the smaller repertoire. Three approaches were used to assess repertoire richness: RTK rarefaction, the Chao1 estimator, and Recon v2.1 estimates of unobserved clonotypes. The source is immuneACCESS, and TCRdb retained only in-frame sequences with V and J called. Part of the clones is not carried over; for the studies checked, unresolved V genes explain less than half of this, and the remainder is unexplained. V and J calls and clone size follow that table, whereas D and trimming were derived from the DNA. The sample yields about 480,000 clones; 60% to 80% were counted once. Under 15% of the sample lies in the top ten.

The donors were healthy, HIV-negative adults with no recently reported acute infections or vaccinations. Only Caucasian adults living in Nashville, Tennessee, USA were represented among the donors. For unsorted samples, 75 million to 90 million PBMCs were counted, and genomic DNA was extracted using the QIAamp DNA Blood Mini kit. Blood was collected by leukapheresis, and PBMCs were isolated by Ficoll-Histopaque density gradient centrifugation and then cryopreserved in liquid nitrogen vapor phase. From V the trimming removes 6 bases and from J it removes 0 bases, while the gene matches leave 0 bases of the junction unaccounted for. CDR1 and CDR2 were assigned from the germline V gene (reference sequence) as MNHEY and SMNVEV. From cysteine to phenylalanine, the CDR3 is 14 amino acids long. Only the CDR3 part of the read is kept: 42 bases, read in frame from the first base. Of note for this clone: Its antigen remains undetermined. The input lacks base qualities; no much larger clone sits a single base away.

The sample was PBMCs. Here the chain combines TRBV27 and TRBJ2-1, and 9 junction bases match TRBD2. The clonotype originates from a woman in her thirties or forties in good health. Some clones in this sample may be carry-over from other donors' samples. The DNA sequence is as follows: TGTGCCAGCAGAGCGGGAGGCTCCTACAATGAGCAGTTCTTC. This sequence encodes CASRAGGSYNEQFF.